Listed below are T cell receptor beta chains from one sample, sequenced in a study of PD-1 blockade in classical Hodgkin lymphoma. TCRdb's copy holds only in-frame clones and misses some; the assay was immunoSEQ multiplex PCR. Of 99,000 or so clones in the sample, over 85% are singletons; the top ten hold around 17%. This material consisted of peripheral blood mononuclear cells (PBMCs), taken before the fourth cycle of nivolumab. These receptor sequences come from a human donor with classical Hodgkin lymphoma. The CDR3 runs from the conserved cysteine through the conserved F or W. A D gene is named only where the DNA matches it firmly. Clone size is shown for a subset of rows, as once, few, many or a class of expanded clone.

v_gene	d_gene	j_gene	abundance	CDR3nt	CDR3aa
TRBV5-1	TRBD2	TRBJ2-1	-	TGCGCCAGCAGCTTGGGACTAGCGGGATCCCTGAGCTCCTACAATGAGCAGTTCTTC	CASSLGLAGSLSSYNEQFF
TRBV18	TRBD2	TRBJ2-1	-	TGTGCCAGCTCGAACCGGGACCGGGGGGACAATGAGCAGTTCTTC	CASSNRDRGDNEQFF
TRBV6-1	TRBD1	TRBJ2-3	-	TGTGCCAGCAGTGAAGCGGGCAGGGGGCTGCACACAGATACGCAGTATTTT	CASSEAGRGLHTDTQYF
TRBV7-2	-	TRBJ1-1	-	TGTGCCAGCAGCTTAGTGGGTATCGGGGTGAACACTGAAGCTTTCTTT	CASSLVGIGVNTEAFF
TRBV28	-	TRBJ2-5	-	TGTGCCAGCAGTCGGACACAAGAGACCCAGTACTTC	CASSRTQETQYF
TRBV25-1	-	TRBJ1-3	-	TGTGCCAGCAGTTTTAGGAACCGCTCGACTGGAAACACCATATATTTT	CASSFRNRSTGNTIYF
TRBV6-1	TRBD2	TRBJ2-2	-	TGTGCCAGCAGCGGACTAGCGGGAATCGGGGAGCTGTTTTTT	CASSGLAGIGELFF
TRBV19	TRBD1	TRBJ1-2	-	TGTGCCAGTAGTAAGCTGGGACAGGTTGTTTATGGCTACACCTTC	CASSKLGQVVYGYTF
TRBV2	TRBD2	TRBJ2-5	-	TGTGCCAGCTCGGAATTAGCGGGAGAGACCCAGTACTTC	CASSELAGETQYF
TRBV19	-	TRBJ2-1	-	TGTGCCAGTAGTATGTTATCAGGGAATTGGGACAATGAGCAGTTCTTC	CASSMLSGNWDNEQFF
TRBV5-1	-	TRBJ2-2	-	TGCGCCAGCAGCTCTGATCCAAGCGCCCTGGGCGGCACCGGGGAGCTGTTTTTT	CASSSDPSALGGTGELFF
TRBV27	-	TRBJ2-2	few	TGTGCCAGCAGTTTAGGGCAGTCCAACACCGGGGAGCTGTTTTTT	CASSLGQSNTGELFF
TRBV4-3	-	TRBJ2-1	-	TGCGCCAGCAGCCACTCAAGCCTGCGAATCAGCTCCTACAATGAGCAGTTCTTC	CASSHSSLRISSYNEQFF
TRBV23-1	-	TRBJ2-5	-	TGCGCCAGCAGTCAATTTGTGGAAGGCGCTCCGGAGACCCAGTACTTC	CASSQFVEGAPETQYF
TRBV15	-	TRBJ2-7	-	TGTGCCACCAGCAGAGTTCCGTCCCAGCGGGTGCGCGAGCAGTACTTC	CATSRVPSQRVREQYF
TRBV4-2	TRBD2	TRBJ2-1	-	TGTGCCAGCAGCCAAGAGGTAGCGGGAGGATACAATGAGCAGTTCTTC	CASSQEVAGGYNEQFF
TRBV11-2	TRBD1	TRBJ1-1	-	TGTGCCAGCAGCGCCTTGGACAGGGCCCGAGGAACTGAAGCTTTCTTT	CASSALDRARGTEAFF
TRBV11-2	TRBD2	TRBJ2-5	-	TGTGCCAGCAGCTTCAGCGGGAGGGCCGTAGAGACCCAGTACTTC	CASSFSGRAVETQYF
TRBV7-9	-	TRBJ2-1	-	TGTGCCAGCAGCTTAGTCGGGTGGTACAATGAGCAGTTCTTC	CASSLVGWYNEQFF
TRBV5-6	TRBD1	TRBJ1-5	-	TGTGCCAGCAGCGAGGGACAGGGCGGCCAGCCCCAGCATTTT	CASSEGQGGQPQHF
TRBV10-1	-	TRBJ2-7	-	TGCGCCAGCAGTGATGGGGGCCGGTACGAGCAGTACTTC	CASSDGGRYEQYF
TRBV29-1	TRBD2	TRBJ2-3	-	TGCAGCGTCGGGACTAGCGGGGGGAGCACAGATACGCAGTATTTT	CSVGTSGGSTDTQYF
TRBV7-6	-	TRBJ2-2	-	TGTGCCAGCCTTGGGGATACCGGGGAGCTGTTTTTT	CASLGDTGELFF
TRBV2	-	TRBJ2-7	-	TGTGCCAGCAGTGATCGGAGTTACGAGCAGTACTTC	CASSDRSYEQYF
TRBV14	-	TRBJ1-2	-	TGTGCCAGCAGCCAAGTTCCGGGGCCGGATGGCTACACCTTC	CASSQVPGPDGYTF